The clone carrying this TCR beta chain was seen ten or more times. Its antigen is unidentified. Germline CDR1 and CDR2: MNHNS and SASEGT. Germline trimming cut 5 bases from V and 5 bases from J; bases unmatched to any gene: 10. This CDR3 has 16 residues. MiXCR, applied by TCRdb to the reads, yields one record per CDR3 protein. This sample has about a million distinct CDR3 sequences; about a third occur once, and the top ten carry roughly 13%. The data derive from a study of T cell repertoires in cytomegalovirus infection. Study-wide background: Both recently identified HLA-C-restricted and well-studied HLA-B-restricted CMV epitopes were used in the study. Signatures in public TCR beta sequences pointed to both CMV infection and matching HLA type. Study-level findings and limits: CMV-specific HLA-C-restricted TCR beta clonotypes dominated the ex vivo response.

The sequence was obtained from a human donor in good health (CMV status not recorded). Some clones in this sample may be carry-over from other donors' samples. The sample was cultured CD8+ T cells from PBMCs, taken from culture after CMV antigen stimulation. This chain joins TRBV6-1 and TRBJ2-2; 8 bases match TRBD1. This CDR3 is CASSHWTGLVTGELFF. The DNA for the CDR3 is TGTGCCAGCAGTCATTGGACAGGGCTGGTTACCGGGGAGCTGTTTTTT.